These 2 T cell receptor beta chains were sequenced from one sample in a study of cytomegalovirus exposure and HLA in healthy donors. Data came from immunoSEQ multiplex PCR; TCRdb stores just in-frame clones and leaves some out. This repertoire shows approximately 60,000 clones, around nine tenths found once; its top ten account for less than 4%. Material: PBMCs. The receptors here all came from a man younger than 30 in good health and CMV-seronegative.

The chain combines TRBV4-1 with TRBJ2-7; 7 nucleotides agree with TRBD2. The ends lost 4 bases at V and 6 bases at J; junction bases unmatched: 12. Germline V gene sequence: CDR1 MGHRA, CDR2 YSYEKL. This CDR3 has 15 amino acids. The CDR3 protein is CASSPGRAGVTEQYF. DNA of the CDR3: TGCGCCAGCAGCCCGGGTAGGGCGGGAGTGACCGAGCAGTACTTC.

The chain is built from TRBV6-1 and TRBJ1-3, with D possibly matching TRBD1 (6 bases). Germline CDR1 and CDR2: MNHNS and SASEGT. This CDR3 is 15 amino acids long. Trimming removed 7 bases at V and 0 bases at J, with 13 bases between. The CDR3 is CASIIGQTSGNTIYF. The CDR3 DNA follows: TGTGCCAGCATAATTGGACAGACCTCTGGAAACACCATATATTTT.